The 32 T cell receptor beta chains given below trace back to one sample, sequenced in a study of T cell changes during pregnancy in multiple sclerosis. Generated by immunoSEQ multiplex PCR, the TCRdb table keeps only in-frame clones and is missing some. The table has about 42,000 clones, approximately 80% seen once. Sequencing used CD4+ T cells from peripheral blood mononuclear cells, obtained before pregnancy. The source of these receptors is a female donor with multiple sclerosis, enrolled in a pregnancy study.

The J gene is TRBJ1-2, the V gene TRBV6-5; D gene unclear. This CDR3 has 16 residues. CDR1 is MNHEY, CDR2 SVGAGI, per germline. Trimming removed 0 bases at V and 6 bases at J, with 17 bases between. CDR3 sequence reads: CASSYSRRVAEHGYTF. Written as DNA, the CDR3 is TGTGCCAGCAGTTACTCGAGGAGGGTAGCCGAGCATGGCTACACCTTC.

This chain connects TRBV7-6 to TRBJ2-5, with D possibly matching TRBD2 (6 bases). The germline V gene encodes CDR1 SGHVS and CDR2 FNYEAQ. The CDR3 spans 14 residues. Trimming left V 2 bases short and J 2 bases short, with 9 bases between. CDR3 sequence reads: CASSLMRDQETQYF. The CDR3 DNA sequence: TGTGCCAGCAGCTTAATGCGGGATCAAGAGACCCAGTACTTC. The complete variable domain, with remaining parts taken from reference TRBV7-6 and TRBJ2-5, reads GAGVSQSPRYKVTKRGQDVALRCDPISGHVSLYWYRQALGQGPEFLTYFNYEAQQDKSGLPNDRFSAERPEGSISTLTIQRTEQRDSAMYRCASSLMRDQETQYFGPGTRLLVL.

V usage is TRBV9 and J usage is TRBJ1-3; tentatively, D is TRBD1 (5 bases). CDR1 is SGDLS and CDR2 is YYNGEE in the germline V gene. This CDR3 spans 19 amino acids. Between the trimmed V and J ends, which lost 3 bases and 0 bases, there was a span of 22 bases. CDR3 region: CASSAHWGGDGHSGNTIYF. Written as DNA, the CDR3 is TGTGCCAGCAGCGCGCATTGGGGCGGGGACGGACACTCTGGAAACACCATATATTTT.

The rearrangement joins TRBV4-1 to TRBJ1-1, with TRBD1 as a possible D gene (6 bases). V was cut by 4 bases and J by 2 bases, with 14 bases left in between. CDR1 and CDR2 from the germline V gene are MGHRA and YSYEKL. This CDR3 is 15 amino acids long. The CDR3 DNA reads TGCGCCAGCAGCCGGAACAGGGAAAGAAACACTGAAGCTTTCTTT. Translating it yields CASSRNRERNTEAFF.

This clone was seen only once. The chain carries TRBV11-2 and TRBJ2-1; the D gene is possibly TRBD1 (6 bases). The V gene's germline CDR1 is SGHAT and CDR2 FQNNGV. Trimming pared 9 bases from V and 12 bases from J, leaving 27 bases between. The CDR3 is 15 amino acids. CDR3 sequence: CASRGAAAPTRGQFF. CDR3 DNA: TGTGCCAGTCGTGGGGCAGCGGCTCCTACCAGGGGGCAGTTCTTC.

This clone has just a few counts. V and J are TRBV29-1 and TRBJ2-5, with a possible D match to TRBD2 (6 bases). Per the germline V gene, CDR1 is SQVTM and CDR2 is ANQGSEA. CDR3 length: 12 amino acids. V gave up 7 bases and J gave up 7 bases, with 16 bases separating them. CDR3 bases: TGCAGCGCGGGACTCCCCCAGGGGACCCAGTACTTC. Protein: CSAGLPQGTQYF.

This rearrangement joins TRBV6-5 to TRBJ2-1; TRBD2 matches 13 bases. The CDR3 loop spans 14 amino acids. Germline-derived CDR1 and CDR2 are MNHEY and SVGAGI. V was clipped by 6 bases and J by 7 bases; unmatched bases: 3. The CDR3 DNA reads TGTGCCAGCAGACGGACTAGCGGGAGAAATGAGCAGTTCTTC. Residues: CASRRTSGRNEQFF.

V and J are TRBV18 and TRBJ1-1; D perhaps matches TRBD1 (5 bases). This CDR3 contains 13 residues. The V gene's germline CDR1 is KGHSH and CDR2 LQKENI. Between the trimmed V and J ends, which lost 4 bases and 4 bases, there was a span of 10 bases. CDR3 loop: CASSHQGATEAFF. Here the CDR3 DNA reads TGTGCCAGCTCACACCAGGGTGCCACTGAAGCTTTCTTT. The whole variable domain, remainder taken from reference TRBV18 and TRBJ1-1, is NAGVMQNPRHLVRRRGQEARLRCSPMKGHSHVYWYRQLPEEGLKFMVYLQKENIIDESGMPKERFSAEFPKEGPSILRIQQVVRGDSAAYFCASSHQGATEAFFGQGTRLTVV.

The rearrangement joins TRBV18 to TRBJ2-7, with a weak D call TRBD1 (5 bases). V lost 5 bases and J lost 1, with 9 bases in between. CDR3 size: 13 residues. CDR1 KGHSH and CDR2 LQKENI come from the germline V gene. The CDR3 protein is CASSVGESYEQYF. CDR3 sequence (DNA): TGTGCCAGCTCAGTAGGGGAATCCTACGAGCAGTACTTC.

The gene calls are TRBV11-2 and TRBJ1-2; tentative D call: TRBD1 (5 bases). The CDR3 extends over 16 amino acids. V lost 2 bases and J lost 4, with 17 bases in between. The V gene's germline CDR1 is SGHAT and CDR2 FQNNGV. As DNA, the CDR3 is TGTGCCAGCAGCTTAAGCCCCCTCGGGGGAATCTATGGCTACACCTTC. The encoded protein is CASSLSPLGGIYGYTF.

The V gene is TRBV28, the J gene TRBJ1-3; possibly TRBD1 for D (5 bases). This CDR3 region has 14 residues. CDR1 and CDR2 from the germline V gene are MDHEN and SYDVKM. V was shortened by 6 bases and J by 0 bases, with 9 bases between the two germline ends. For the CDR3, the DNA is TGTGCCAGCAGCTCCGGACACTCTGGAAACACCATATATTTT. It specifies CASSSGHSGNTIYF.

This clone was detected a few times. This chain links TRBV7-3 with TRBJ2-3, with D perhaps TRBD2 (6 bases). This CDR3 is 13 amino acids long. Germline V gives CDR1 SGHTA, CDR2 FQGTGA. Trimming left V 1 base short and J 4 bases short, with 6 bases between. The CDR3 loop reads CASSLREADTQYF. CDR3 DNA: TGTGCCAGCAGCTTAAGGGAGGCAGATACGCAGTATTTT.

As to this clone: The junction shows a germline mismatch at one end, possibly a read error. The J gene is TRBJ1-2, the V gene TRBV20-1, with 9 positions matching TRBD1. Germline CDR1 is DFQATT and CDR2 is SNEGSKA (reference sequence). There are 8 residues in the CDR3. The CDR3 reads CSADRGNF. The CDR3 coding sequence is TGCAGTGCCGACAGGGGGAACTTC.

This clone showed up just a few times. The DNA of the CDR3 is TGCAGCGTTGAGAGAGGGAGGATCGATGAGCAGTTCTTC. This translates into CSVERGRIDEQFF. V gene TRBV29-1 combines with J gene TRBJ2-1; the D gene is possibly TRBD2 (6 bases). Trimming removed 3 bases at V and 8 bases at J, with 14 bases between. CDR1 SQVTM and CDR2 ANQGSEA come from the germline V gene. The CDR3 sequence is 13 residues long.

This chain uses TRBV6-1 with TRBJ2-6; maybe TRBD1 (5 bases). V lost 4 bases and J 4 bases, leaving 14 bases between the germline ends. The CDR3 runs 16 residues. Germline V CDR1 and CDR2: MNHNS, SASEGT. This CDR3 is CASSGQSREGANVLTF. CDR3 coding DNA: TGTGCCAGCAGTGGACAGAGCCGCGAGGGGGCCAACGTCCTGACTTTC.

The CDR3 DNA is TGTGCCGGGGGGGACAGGGGTAACTCCTACGAGCAGTACTTC. Protein product: CAGGDRGNSYEQYF. The V gene is TRBV30, the J gene TRBJ2-7, with 10 bases lining up with TRBD1. The CDR3 loop spans 14 amino acids. V lost 8 bases, J lost 0 bases, and 7 bases stayed unmatched. Germline loops: CDR1 GTSNPN, CDR2 SVGIG (reference sequence). Based on the CDR3 plus reference TRBV30 and TRBJ2-7, the full variable domain is SQTIHQWPATLVQPVGSPLSLECTVEGTSNPNLYWYRQAAGRGLQLLFYSVGIGQISSEVPQNLSASRPQDRQFILSSKKLLLSDSGFYLCAGGDRGNSYEQYFGPGTRLTVT.

This rearrangement joins TRBV6-5 to TRBJ2-3; 7 bases align to TRBD1. The CDR3 length is 14 residues. CDR1 is MNHEY, CDR2 SVGAGI, per germline. V lost 7 bases, J lost 1 base, and 5 bases stayed unmatched. The CDR3 sequence: CASNGDRGTDTQYF. CDR3 nucleotide sequence: TGTGCCAGCAATGGCGACAGGGGCACAGATACGCAGTATTTT.

V is TRBV30 and J is TRBJ2-1; 10 bases are shared with TRBD2. V trimming: 5 bases; J trimming: 4 bases; junction bases outside the gene matches: 5. The CDR3 contains 14 residues. Germline assignment: CDR1 GTSNPN and CDR2 SVGIG (reference sequence). The CDR3 loop reads CAWARTSGYNEQFF. The CDR3 DNA sequence: TGTGCCTGGGCAAGGACTAGCGGATACAATGAGCAGTTCTTC.

This chain connects TRBV25-1 to TRBJ2-2; 8 bases agree with TRBD2. The trim removed 2 bases at V and 6 bases at J, leaving 8 bases unmatched. Germline V CDR1 and CDR2: MGHDK, SYGVNS. The CDR3 contains 16 residues. DNA of the CDR3: TGTGCCAGCAGTGAACCGGGACTAGGTCGTGCCGGGGAGCTGTTTTTT. This codes for CASSEPGLGRAGELFF.

The chain carries TRBV5-4 and TRBJ2-5; 10 bases agree with TRBD2. V lost 4 bases, J lost 4 bases, and 13 bases stayed unmatched. Germline CDR1 and CDR2: SGHNT and YYREEE (reference sequence). The CDR3 loop spans 17 amino acids. The chain's CDR3 is CASSLTPSGGAGETQYF. As DNA, the CDR3 is TGTGCCAGCAGCCTGACCCCAAGCGGGGGGGCGGGAGAGACCCAGTACTTC.

The chain joins TRBV25-1 to TRBJ1-6; the D gene is possibly TRBD1 (6 bases). Trimming took off 0 bases at V and 17 bases at J, with 14 bases between the two ends. The germline V gene has CDR1 MGHDK and CDR2 SYGVNS. This CDR3 has 13 amino acids. The CDR3 spells CASSEYDRRGFHF. CDR3 DNA sequence: TGTGCCAGCAGTGAATATGACCGCAGGGGCTTCCACTTT.

The V call is TRBV5-6, the J call TRBJ1-2; D possibly corresponds to TRBD1 (5 bases). Germline V gene lookup returns CDR1 SGHDT and CDR2 YYEEEE. V dropped 6 bases and J dropped 4 bases, with 16 bases sitting between them. This CDR3 has 14 residues. DNA for the CDR3: TGTGCCAGCATCCTTCAGGGCCTTTTCTATGGCTACACCTTC. It codes for CASILQGLFYGYTF.

The rearrangement uses TRBV6-1 and TRBJ2-1; 8 nucleotides align to TRBD2. The CDR3 spans 18 residues. V lost 4 bases, J lost 9 bases, and 20 bases stayed unmatched. Germline V gene sequence: CDR1 MNHNS, CDR2 SASEGT. The chain's CDR3 is CASSGSRLTSVSFGEQFF. DNA for the CDR3: TGTGCCAGCAGTGGGAGCAGGCTGACTAGCGTCTCATTTGGTGAGCAGTTCTTC.

V usage is TRBV7-2 and J usage is TRBJ2-5; D not certain. Germline V lookup: CDR1 SGHTA, CDR2 FQGNSA. V lost 1 base and J 5 bases, leaving 5 bases between the germline ends. The CDR3 length is 12 residues. CDR3 nucleotides: TGTGCCAGCAGCTTAGGGGCGGAGACCCAGTACTTC. Translating gives CASSLGAETQYF.

The chain carries TRBV19 and TRBJ1-1; possibly TRBD1 for D (6 bases). V was shortened by 8 bases and J by 0 bases, with 13 bases between the two germline ends. CDR3 size: 14 residues. The germline V gene has CDR1 LNHDA and CDR2 SQIVND (reference sequence). CDR3 region: CASHPEGVNTEAFF. CDR3 sequence (DNA): TGTGCCAGTCACCCCGAGGGGGTGAACACTGAAGCTTTCTTT.

In this sample, this clone turned up once. J is TRBJ2-1 and V is TRBV5-1; weak D call: TRBD2 (5 bases). The V and J ends lost 2 bases and 6 bases respectively, with 21 bases between them. The length of the CDR3 is 17 residues. In germline, CDR1 is SGHRS, CDR2 YFSETQ. Here the CDR3 reads CASSLGIGWESGNEQFF. The CDR3 DNA is TGCGCCAGCAGCTTAGGAATTGGTTGGGAGTCGGGCAATGAGCAGTTCTTC.

V usage is TRBV19 and J usage is TRBJ1-1; D unclear. Per the germline V gene, CDR1 is LNHDA and CDR2 is SQIVND (reference sequence). V lost 6 bases to trimming and J lost 5 bases, with 10 bases between them. The CDR3 is 12 amino acids. The CDR3 DNA sequence: TGTGCCAGTAGGGAGTTTAAAACTGAAGCTTTCTTT. Amino acids: CASREFKTEAFF.

By sample fraction, this clone is medium-sized (0.01 to 0.1%). This chain uses TRBV2 with TRBJ2-7, with a possible D match to TRBD2 (5 bases). The CDR3 covers 14 residues. The germline V and J ends were trimmed by 0 bases and 3 bases, with 9 bases remaining between them. CDR1 is SNHLY and CDR2 is FYNNEI in the germline V gene. CDR3 protein: CASSEARDYYEQYF. CDR3 sequence (DNA): TGTGCCAGCAGTGAAGCTCGGGATTACTACGAGCAGTACTTC. Looking up the rest from reference TRBV2 and TRBJ2-7 gives the full variable domain: EPEVTQTPSHQVTQMGQEVILRCVPISNHLYFYWYRQILGQKVEFLVSFYNNEISEKSEIFDDQFSVERPDGSNFTLKIRSTKLEDSAMYFCASSEARDYYEQYFGPGTRLTVT.

The CDR3: CASRIQEALGGEQFF. In DNA form, the CDR3 reads TGTGCCAGCAGGATACAGGAGGCCCTAGGGGGTGAGCAGTTCTTC. V is TRBV6-5 and J is TRBJ2-1; D may be TRBD1 (6 bases). Trimming cost V 6 bases and J 9 bases, with 21 bases left between them. Germline CDR1 is MNHEY and CDR2 is SVGAGI. The CDR3 loop spans 15 amino acids.

The CDR3 nucleotides read TGTGCCAGTAGTCGAGAGAGGGGTCGGACAGGGGTCACCGGGGAGCTGTTTTTT. This gives the protein CASSRERGRTGVTGELFF. This chain links TRBV19 with TRBJ2-2; 9 nucleotides align to TRBD1. Unmatched junction bases numbered 14, after V lost 5 bases and J lost 4 bases. Germline CDR1 LNHDA, CDR2 SQIVND (reference sequence). There are 18 residues in the CDR3.

The chain employs TRBV6-6 and TRBJ1-5; tentatively, D is TRBD1 (5 bases). Germline CDR1 is MNHNY and CDR2 is SVGAGI (reference sequence). CDR3 length equals 15 residues. Trimming left V 6 bases short and J 4 bases short, with 16 bases between. The chain's CDR3 is CASRNFQGGNQPQHF. In nucleotides, the CDR3 is TGTGCCAGCAGAAACTTTCAGGGAGGAAATCAGCCCCAGCATTTT.

The chain recombines TRBV27 with TRBJ1-2; weak D call: TRBD1 (5 bases). The CDR3 sequence is 16 residues long. V lost 0 bases and J lost 6, with 17 bases in between. Germline lookup yields CDR1 MNHEY and CDR2 SMNVEV (reference sequence). The CDR3 DNA is TGTGCCAGCAGTTTATCTGGGAGGGGACGAATGAATGGCTACACCTTC. This encodes CASSLSGRGRMNGYTF.